This TCR beta chain was identified in a study of a mutant IDH1 vaccine in newly diagnosed glioma. Time point described: week 47, end of study. With topical imiquimod, each dose of the vaccine consisted of 300 ug of mutant IDH1 20-mer peptide. Trimming stripped 5 bases from V and 5 bases from J, with 19 bases between. CDR3 length equals 15 residues. From germline, CDR1 is MDHEN and CDR2 SYDVKM. TCRdb's copy holds only in-frame clones and misses some; the assay was immunoSEQ multiplex PCR. This sample yields about 94,000 clones, of which roughly nine tenths are seen a single time; 0.6% to 0.95% belongs to the top ten. As for this clone: Antigen specificity is unknown.

Sequencing was performed on PBMCs, taken from a glioma patient whose treatment included an IDH1 peptide vaccine. The receptor was derived from a woman aged 45-65 years with glioma. V gene TRBV28 combines with J gene TRBJ2-7, with D perhaps TRBD1 or TRBD2 (6 bases each). The CDR3 nucleotides are TGTGCCAGCAGTATACTGACGGGGGCAAAGGACGAGCAGTACTTC. Its protein is CASSILTGAKDEQYF.